This is a list of T cell receptor beta chains from one sample in a study of control samples from healthy donors and cancer patients. Assay used: immunoSEQ multiplex PCR; TCRdb lists only in-frame clones, some missing. The table has around 68,000 clones, approximately 83% seen once. The sequencing input was blood. The origin of the receptors is a man between 60 and 75 years old in good health. Each CDR3 is given with its conserved first and last residue. Each record gives: J gene, V gene, D gene, clone size, CDR3 protein, CDR3 DNA. The D gene is left open where the match is weak. Size tells how often a clone was seen (once, few, many) or the class of an expanded clone, and some rows leave it out.

TRBJ1-2	TRBV11-2	-	-	CASSLGQIANYGYTF	TGTGCCAGCAGCCTCGGACAGATAGCTAACTATGGCTACACCTTC
TRBJ1-4	TRBV7-9	TRBD1	-	CASSEDRDATNEKLFF	TGTGCCAGCAGCGAAGACAGGGATGCAACTAATGAAAAACTGTTTTTT
TRBJ2-6	TRBV15	-	once	CATSRSPYSGANVLTF	TGTGCCACCAGCAGGTCACCATACTCTGGGGCCAACGTCCTGACTTTC
TRBJ2-7	TRBV5-1	-	-	CASRDASYEQYF	TGCGCCAGCCGGGACGCTTCCTACGAGCAGTACTTC
TRBJ2-1	TRBV5-4	TRBD2	-	CASSSPSGRRDEQFF	TGTGCCAGCAGCTCGCCTAGCGGCCGCAGGGATGAGCAGTTCTTC
TRBJ2-5	TRBV7-2	TRBD1	-	CASSYNRGLETQYF	TGTGCCAGCAGCTACAACAGGGGCCTAGAGACCCAGTACTTC
TRBJ1-4	TRBV6-1	TRBD1	-	CASSDNTGVGEKLFF	TGTGCCAGCAGTGATAACACAGGGGTGGGGGAAAAACTGTTTTTT
TRBJ1-5	TRBV2	TRBD1	-	CASRSGTGQNQPQHF	TGTGCCAGCAGATCCGGGACAGGGCAGAATCAGCCCCAGCATTTT
TRBJ1-2	TRBV9	TRBD1	-	CASSEGGQGLGYTF	TGTGCCAGCAGCGAGGGGGGACAGGGTCTTGGCTACACCTTC
TRBJ2-3	TRBV24-1	TRBD1	-	CATSDHGTGTDTQYF	TGTGCCACCAGTGATCACGGGACAGGCACAGATACGCAGTATTTT
TRBJ2-2	TRBV2	-	few	CASSVNSNTGELFF	TGTGCCAGCAGTGTCAACTCGAACACCGGGGAGCTGTTTTTT
TRBJ1-4	TRBV28	-	few	CASSLGATNEKLFF	TGTGCCAGCAGTTTAGGTGCAACTAATGAAAAACTGTTTTTT
TRBJ1-1	TRBV6-5	-	once	CATGQNTEAFF	TGTGCCACCGGACAGAACACTGAAGCTTTCTTT
TRBJ1-5	TRBV19	-	-	CASSIGPGDQPQHF	TGTGCCAGTAGTATTGGGCCAGGGGATCAGCCCCAGCATTTT
TRBJ2-7	TRBV3-1/TRBV3-2	TRBD2	-	CARIPTSRRYEQYF	TGTGCCAGGATTCCGACTAGCAGACGATACGAGCAGTACTTC
TRBJ2-7	TRBV28	TRBD2	-	CASTSGTYEQYF	TGTGCCAGCACTAGCGGTACTTACGAGCAGTACTTC
TRBJ2-7	TRBV28	-	-	CASRMGLYEQYF	TGTGCCAGCAGGATGGGACTCTACGAGCAGTACTTC
TRBJ2-7	TRBV4-1	-	few	CASSQRVDSSYEQYF	TGCGCCAGCAGCCAAAGAGTAGACAGTTCCTACGAGCAGTACTTC
TRBJ2-7	TRBV28	-	-	CASSLFAGRFSYEQYF	TGTGCCAGCAGTTTATTTGCGGGGCGATTCTCCTACGAGCAGTACTTC
TRBJ2-5	TRBV6-5	TRBD2	-	CASTEGKRDQETQYF	TGTGCCAGCACAGAAGGGAAGCGGGATCAAGAGACCCAGTACTTC
TRBJ2-1	TRBV4-3	-	-	CASSQEPESNEQFF	TGCGCCAGCAGCCAAGAGCCCGAGAGCAATGAGCAGTTCTTC
TRBJ2-6	TRBV11-3	-	-	CASSTGGSGANVLTF	TGTGCCAGCAGCACCGGTGGAAGTGGGGCCAACGTCCTGACTTTC
TRBJ1-5	TRBV28	TRBD1	-	CASSSGGQSGQPQHF	TGTGCCAGCAGTTCAGGGGGCCAAAGCGGTCAGCCCCAGCATTTT
TRBJ1-1	TRBV6-2/TRBV6-3	TRBD1	-	CASSTGTGAFF	TGTGCCAGCAGCACCGGGACAGGGGCTTTCTTT
TRBJ1-1	TRBV3-1/TRBV3-2	-	-	CASSAGGLNTEAFF	TGTGCCAGCAGCGCAGGAGGCTTGAACACTGAAGCTTTCTTT
TRBJ1-1	TRBV6-5	TRBD1	-	CASIPTGRTEAFF	TGTGCCAGCATACCGACAGGGCGCACTGAAGCTTTCTTT
TRBJ1-3	TRBV11-2	-	-	CASSFSLGRGNTIYF	TGTGCCAGCAGCTTCTCCCTTGGCAGGGGAAACACCATATATTTT
TRBJ2-1	TRBV7-2	TRBD1	-	CASSPWGTEYNEQFF	TGTGCCAGCAGCCCGTGGGGGACAGAGTACAATGAGCAGTTCTTC
TRBJ2-2	TRBV5-4	-	-	CASSRGAGNTGELFF	TGTGCCAGCAGCCGGGGGGCCGGGAACACCGGGGAGCTGTTTTTT
TRBJ2-2	TRBV11-3	-	few	CASSLGGNTGELFF	TGTGCCAGCAGCTTAGGGGGGAACACCGGGGAGCTGTTTTTT
TRBJ1-2	TRBV4-1	-	few	CASSQVSKARGLELHGYTF	TGCGCCAGCAGCCAGGTCTCGAAGGCTAGGGGACTGGAACTCCATGGCTACACCTTC